This TCR beta chain came from a study of blood T cell repertoires in COVID-19. Study details: From T cells, B-cell-depleted T cells, or PBMCs came the material, which was cDNA or gDNA.

The data were produced by immunoSEQ multiplex PCR, yet TCRdb's version contains in-frame clones alone and is incomplete. The sample carries a few hundred thousand clones, 91% recorded once. Enrollees, about 18 to 89 years old, lived in some 24 US areas. Clinical history as reported by participants underpinned cohort assignment. Germline loops: CDR1 SGDLS, CDR2 YYNGEE. Trimming cost V 4 bases and J 1 base; bases outside gene matches: 8. The CDR3 spans 17 residues. This clone appeared once. This TCR was recovered from a human donor in a cohort exposed to, infected with or recovered from COVID-19 (not recorded which). The donor label of this sample is uncertain. This chain joins TRBV9 and TRBJ1-2; 12 bases fit TRBD1. Specimen: PBMCs or T cells enriched from blood (not recorded which). The CDR3 DNA follows: TGTGCCAGCAGCCCGCCGGGACAGGGGGCTGGTAACTATGGCTACACCTTC. It yields the protein CASSPPGQGAGNYGYTF.